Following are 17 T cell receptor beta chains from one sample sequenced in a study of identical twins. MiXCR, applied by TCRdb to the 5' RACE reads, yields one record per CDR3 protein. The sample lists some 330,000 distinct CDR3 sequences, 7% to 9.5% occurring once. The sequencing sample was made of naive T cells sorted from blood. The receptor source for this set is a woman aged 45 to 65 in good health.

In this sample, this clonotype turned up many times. Here the CDR3 reads CASSLGAGGRASYNEQFF. The CDR3 region has the DNA TGCGCCAGCAGCTTGGGAGCGGGAGGAAGGGCATCCTACAATGAGCAGTTCTTC. The chain combines TRBV5-1 with TRBJ2-1, with 9 bases identical to TRBD2. The CDR3 is 18 residues long. J lost 1 base, V lost 0 bases, and 8 bases had no gene match. Germline V gene data show CDR1 as SGHRS and CDR2 as YFSETQ.

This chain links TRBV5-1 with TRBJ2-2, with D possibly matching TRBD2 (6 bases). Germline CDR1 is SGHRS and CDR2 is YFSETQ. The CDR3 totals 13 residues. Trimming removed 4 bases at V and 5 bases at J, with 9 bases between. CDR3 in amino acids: CASSPAGTGELFF. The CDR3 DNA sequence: TGCGCCAGCAGCCCGGCGGGGACCGGGGAGCTGTTTTTT.

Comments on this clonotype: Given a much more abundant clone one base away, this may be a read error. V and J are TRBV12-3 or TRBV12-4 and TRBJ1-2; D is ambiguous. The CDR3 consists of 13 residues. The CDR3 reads CSSSPGWRDGYTF. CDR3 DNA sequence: TGTTCCAGCAGTCCAGGCTGGAGGGATGGCTACACCTTC.

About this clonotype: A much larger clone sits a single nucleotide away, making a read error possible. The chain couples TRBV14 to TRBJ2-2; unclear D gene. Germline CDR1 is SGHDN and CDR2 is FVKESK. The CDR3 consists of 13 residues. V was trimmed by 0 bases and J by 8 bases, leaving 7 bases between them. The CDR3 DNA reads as TGTGCCAGCAGCCAAGAGACTTCGGGGGAGCTGTTTTTT. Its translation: CASSQETSGELFF.

CDR3 nucleotide sequence: TGTGCCAGCAGTCAAGGACTACAGCAGTACGTC. Translation gives CASSQGLQQYV. The genes are TRBV6-2 or TRBV6-3 and TRBJ2-7; tentative D call: TRBD2 (6 bases). Germline CDR1 MNHEY, CDR2 SVGEGT. The CDR3 sequence is 11 residues long. V was clipped by 5 bases and J by 8 bases, with 10 bases between them.

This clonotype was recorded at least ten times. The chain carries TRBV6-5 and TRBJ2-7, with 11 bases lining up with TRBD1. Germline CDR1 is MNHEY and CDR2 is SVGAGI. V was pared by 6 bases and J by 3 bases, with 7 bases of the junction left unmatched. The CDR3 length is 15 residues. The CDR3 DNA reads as TGTGCCAGCAGACCGGGGACAGGGGGGAGCTACGAGCAGTACTTC. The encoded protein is CASRPGTGGSYEQYF.

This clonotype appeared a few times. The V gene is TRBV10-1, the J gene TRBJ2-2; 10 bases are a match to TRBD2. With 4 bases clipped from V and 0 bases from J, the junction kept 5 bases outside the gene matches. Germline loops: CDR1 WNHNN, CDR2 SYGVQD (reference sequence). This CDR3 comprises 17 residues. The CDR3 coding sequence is TGCGCCAGCAGTGGCGGGACTAGCGTACCGAACACCGGGGAGCTGTTTTTT. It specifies CASSGGTSVPNTGELFF.

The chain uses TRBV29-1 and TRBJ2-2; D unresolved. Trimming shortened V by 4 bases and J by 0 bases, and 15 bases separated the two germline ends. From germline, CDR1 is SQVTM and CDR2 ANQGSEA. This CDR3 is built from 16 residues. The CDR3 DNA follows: TGCAGCGTTGGGTCATCCTCTCAGGCGAACACCGGGGAGCTGTTTTTT. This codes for CSVGSSSQANTGELFF.

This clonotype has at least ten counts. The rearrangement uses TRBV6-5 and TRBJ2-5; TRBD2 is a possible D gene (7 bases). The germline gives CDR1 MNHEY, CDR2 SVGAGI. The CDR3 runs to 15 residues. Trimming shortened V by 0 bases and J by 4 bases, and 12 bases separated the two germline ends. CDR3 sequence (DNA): TGTGCCAGCAGTTACTCGATTGGGGGGGCAGAGACCCAGTACTTC. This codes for CASSYSIGGAETQYF.

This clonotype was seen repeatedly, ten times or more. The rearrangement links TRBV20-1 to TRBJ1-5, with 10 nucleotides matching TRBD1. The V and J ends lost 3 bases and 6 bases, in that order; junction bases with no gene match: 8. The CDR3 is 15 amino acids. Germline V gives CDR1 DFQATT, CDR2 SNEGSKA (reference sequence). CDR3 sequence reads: CSASTGTGVVQPQHF. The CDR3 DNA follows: TGCAGTGCTAGCACCGGGACAGGGGTCGTTCAGCCCCAGCATTTT.

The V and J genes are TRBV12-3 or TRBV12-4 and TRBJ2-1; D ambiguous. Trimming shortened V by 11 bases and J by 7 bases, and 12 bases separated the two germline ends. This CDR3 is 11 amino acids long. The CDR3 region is CAAVQRNEQFF. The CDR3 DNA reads TGTGCCGCCGTCCAGCGAAATGAGCAGTTCTTC.

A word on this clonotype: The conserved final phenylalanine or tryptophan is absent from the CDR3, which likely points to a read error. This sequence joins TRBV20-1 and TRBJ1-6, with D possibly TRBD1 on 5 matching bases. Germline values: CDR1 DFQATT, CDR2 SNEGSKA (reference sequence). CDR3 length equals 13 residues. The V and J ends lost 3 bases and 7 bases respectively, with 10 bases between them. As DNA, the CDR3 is TGCAGTGCTAGTGGGGGGTCCAATTCACCCCTCCACTGT. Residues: CSASGGSNSPLHC.

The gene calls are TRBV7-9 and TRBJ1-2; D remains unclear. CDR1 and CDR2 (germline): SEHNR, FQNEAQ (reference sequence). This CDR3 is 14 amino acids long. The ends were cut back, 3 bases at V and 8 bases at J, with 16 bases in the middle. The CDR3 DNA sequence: TGTGCCAGCAGCTTTTTAGAGGGATCGGAGGGCTACACCTTC. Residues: CASSFLEGSEGYTF.

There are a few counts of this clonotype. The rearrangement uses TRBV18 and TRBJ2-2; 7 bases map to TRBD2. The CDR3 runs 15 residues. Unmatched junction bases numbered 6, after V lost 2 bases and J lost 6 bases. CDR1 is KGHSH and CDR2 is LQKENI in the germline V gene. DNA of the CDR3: TGTGCCAGCTCACCATCGCAGCTAGCGGCCGGGGAGCTGTTTTTT. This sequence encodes CASSPSQLAAGELFF.

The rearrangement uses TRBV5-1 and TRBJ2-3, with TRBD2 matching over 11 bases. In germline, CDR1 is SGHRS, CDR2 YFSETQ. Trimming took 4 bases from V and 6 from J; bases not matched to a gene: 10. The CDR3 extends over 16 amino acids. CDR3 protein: CASSPDSGRAFDTQYF. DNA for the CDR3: TGCGCCAGCAGCCCAGATAGCGGGAGGGCCTTCGATACGCAGTATTTT. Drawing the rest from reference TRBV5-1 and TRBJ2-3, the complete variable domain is KAGVTQTPRYLIKTRGQQVTLSCSPISGHRSVSWYQQTPGQGLQFLFEYFSETQRNKGNFPGRFSGRQFSNSRSEMNVSTLELGDSALYLCASSPDSGRAFDTQYFGPGTRLTVL.

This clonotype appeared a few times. The CDR3: CASSYKREAVYEQYV. CDR3 in DNA: TGTGCCAGCAGTTACAAGCGGGAGGCGGTCTACGAGCAGTACGTC. The V and J genes are TRBV6-5 and TRBJ2-7; 9 nucleotides align to TRBD2. This CDR3 has 15 amino acids. Germline trimming cut 2 bases from V and 3 bases from J; bases unmatched to any gene: 5. Germline V gene data show CDR1 as MNHEY and CDR2 as SVGAGI.

As DNA, the CDR3 is TGCGCCAGCAGTTCGGGACTAGCGGAAAAAAACATTCAGTACTTC. Its protein is CASSSGLAEKNIQYF. The chain joins TRBV10-1 to TRBJ2-4; TRBD2 matches at 11 bases. V dropped 5 bases and J dropped 4; count of bases not matched to a gene: 4. The CDR3 runs to 15 residues. CDR1 is WNHNN and CDR2 is SYGVQD in the germline V gene (reference sequence).